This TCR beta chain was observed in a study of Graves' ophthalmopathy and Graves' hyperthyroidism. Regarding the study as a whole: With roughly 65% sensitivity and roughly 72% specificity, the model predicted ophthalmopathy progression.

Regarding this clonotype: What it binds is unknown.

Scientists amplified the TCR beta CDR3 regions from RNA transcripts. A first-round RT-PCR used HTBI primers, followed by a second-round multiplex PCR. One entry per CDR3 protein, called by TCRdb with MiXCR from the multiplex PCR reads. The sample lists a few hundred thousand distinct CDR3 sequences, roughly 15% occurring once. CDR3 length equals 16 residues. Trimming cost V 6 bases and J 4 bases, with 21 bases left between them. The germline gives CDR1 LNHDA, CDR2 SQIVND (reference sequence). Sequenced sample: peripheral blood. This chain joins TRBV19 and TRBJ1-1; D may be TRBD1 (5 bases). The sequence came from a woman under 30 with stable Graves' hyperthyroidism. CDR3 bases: TGTGCCAGTAGGCCGGACGCGGGGGTATTGTCCACTGAAGCTTTCTTT. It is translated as CASRPDAGVLSTEAFF.